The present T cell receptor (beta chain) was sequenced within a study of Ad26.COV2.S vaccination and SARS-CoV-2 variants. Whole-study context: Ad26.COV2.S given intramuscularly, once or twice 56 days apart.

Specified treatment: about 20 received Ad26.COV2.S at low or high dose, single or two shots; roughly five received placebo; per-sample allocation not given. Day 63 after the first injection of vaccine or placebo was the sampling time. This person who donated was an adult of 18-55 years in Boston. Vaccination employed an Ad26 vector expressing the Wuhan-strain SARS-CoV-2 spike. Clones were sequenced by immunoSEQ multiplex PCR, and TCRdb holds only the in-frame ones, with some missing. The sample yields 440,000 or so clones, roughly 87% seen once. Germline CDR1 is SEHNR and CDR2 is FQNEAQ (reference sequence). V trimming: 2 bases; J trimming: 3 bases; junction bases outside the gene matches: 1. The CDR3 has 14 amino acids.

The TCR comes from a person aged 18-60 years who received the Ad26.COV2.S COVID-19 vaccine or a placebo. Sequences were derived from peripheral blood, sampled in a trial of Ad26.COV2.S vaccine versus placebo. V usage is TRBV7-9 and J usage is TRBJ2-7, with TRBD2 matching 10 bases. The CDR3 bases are TGTGCCAGCAGCTTACTAGCGGGAGACTACGAGCAGTACTTC. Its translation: CASSLLAGDYEQYF.